This T cell receptor (beta chain) emerged from a study of T-cell memory formation after mild COVID-19. TCRdb re-analysed the 5' RACE reads in MiXCR, keeping a single row per CDR3 protein. The data show about 180,000 distinct CDR3 sequences, 16% seen once. The material sequenced was PBMCs or a T cell subset sorted from them (not recorded which). This clonotype was obtained from an adult woman who had mild COVID-19 (a few samples of this study predate the infection). Cell type and time point are not known.

CDR3 protein: CSVSLSYEQYF. CDR3 nucleotide sequence: TGCAGCGTTAGCCTATCCTACGAGCAGTACTTC. The V and J genes are TRBV29-1 and TRBJ2-7; D remains unclear. V was trimmed by 5 bases and J by 1 base, leaving 6 bases between them. Germline V gives CDR1 SQVTM, CDR2 ANQGSEA. CDR3 length: 11 amino acids.